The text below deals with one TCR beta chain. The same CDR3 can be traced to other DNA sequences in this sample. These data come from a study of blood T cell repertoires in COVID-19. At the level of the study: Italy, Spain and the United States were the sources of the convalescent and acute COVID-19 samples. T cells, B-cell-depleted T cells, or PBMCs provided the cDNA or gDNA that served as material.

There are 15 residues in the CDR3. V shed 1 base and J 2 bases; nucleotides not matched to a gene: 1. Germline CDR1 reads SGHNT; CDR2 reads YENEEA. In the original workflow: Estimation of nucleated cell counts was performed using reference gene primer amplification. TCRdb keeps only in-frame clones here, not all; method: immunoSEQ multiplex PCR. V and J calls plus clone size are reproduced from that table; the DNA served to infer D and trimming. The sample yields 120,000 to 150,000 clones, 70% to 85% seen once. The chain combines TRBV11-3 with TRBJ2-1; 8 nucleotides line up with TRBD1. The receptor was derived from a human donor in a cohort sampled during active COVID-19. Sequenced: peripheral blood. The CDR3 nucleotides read TGTGCCAGCAGCTTAGCCAGGGGGCCCTACAATGAGCAGTTCTTC. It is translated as CASSLARGPYNEQFF.